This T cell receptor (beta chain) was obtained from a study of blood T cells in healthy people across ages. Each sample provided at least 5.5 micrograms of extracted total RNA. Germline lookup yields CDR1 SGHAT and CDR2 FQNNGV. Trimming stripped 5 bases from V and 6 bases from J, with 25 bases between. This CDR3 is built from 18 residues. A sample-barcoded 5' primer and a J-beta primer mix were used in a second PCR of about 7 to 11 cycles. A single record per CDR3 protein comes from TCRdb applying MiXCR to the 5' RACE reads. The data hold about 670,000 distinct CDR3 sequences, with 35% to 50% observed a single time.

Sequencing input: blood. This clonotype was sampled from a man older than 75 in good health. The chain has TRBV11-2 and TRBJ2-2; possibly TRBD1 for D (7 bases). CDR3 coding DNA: TGTGCCAGCAGCCCAAGAAAAGGCGGGACAGCCGCCTCCGGGGAGCTGTTTTTT. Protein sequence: CASSPRKGGTAASGELFF.